Listed below are T cell receptor beta chains from one sample, sequenced in a study of control samples from healthy donors and cancer patients. Clones were sequenced by immunoSEQ multiplex PCR, and TCRdb holds only the in-frame ones, with some missing. The repertoire consists of 100,000 to 150,000 clones, with over 75% occurring once and the leading ten covering less than 9.5%. The specimen was blood. The receptors derive from a man between 40 and 49 years old in good health. Both conserved end residues are part of each CDR3. The D gene is left open where the match is weak. Some rows have no size entry. The others give once, few or many, or a class for an expanded clone.

j_call: TRBJ1-1
v_call: TRBV18
clone_size: -
d_call: -
cdr3_nt: TGTGCCAGCTCATGGACTCCCGTGGAGGACACTGAAGCTTTCTTT
cdr3_aa: CASSWTPVEDTEAFF

j_call: TRBJ2-2
v_call: TRBV11-2
clone_size: -
d_call: -
cdr3_nt: TGTGCCAGCCGCCAGCCGGGGCAGGGGAGGAACACCGGGGAGCTGTTTTTT
cdr3_aa: CASRQPGQGRNTGELFF

j_call: TRBJ1-1
v_call: TRBV18
clone_size: -
d_call: -
cdr3_nt: TGTGCCAGCTCACCATCCTCGGTCGGGATGAACACTGAAGCTTTCTTT
cdr3_aa: CASSPSSVGMNTEAFF

j_call: TRBJ1-2
v_call: TRBV5-5
clone_size: -
d_call: -
cdr3_nt: TGTGCCAGCAGCTTGTGGGGGCCTGATGGCTACACCTTC
cdr3_aa: CASSLWGPDGYTF

j_call: TRBJ2-3
v_call: TRBV9
clone_size: -
d_call: TRBD2
cdr3_nt: TGTGCCAGCAGCGGCGGGGGGGCCCGAGATACGCAGTATTTT
cdr3_aa: CASSGGGARDTQYF

j_call: TRBJ2-7
v_call: TRBV9
clone_size: -
d_call: -
cdr3_nt: TGTGCCAGCAGCCCTTGGTTGGGTGGGAGCCTCGAGCAGTACTTC
cdr3_aa: CASSPWLGGSLEQYF

j_call: TRBJ2-2
v_call: TRBV4-3
clone_size: -
d_call: TRBD2
cdr3_nt: TGCGCCAGCAGCCAAGATCGCCCTAGCGGGGGCCTCGCGAACACCGGGGAGCTGTTTTTT
cdr3_aa: CASSQDRPSGGLANTGELFF

j_call: TRBJ2-5
v_call: TRBV11-2
clone_size: -
d_call: -
cdr3_nt: TGTGCCAGCAGCTTAGGGCAGAGAGAGACCCAGTACTTC
cdr3_aa: CASSLGQRETQYF

j_call: TRBJ2-3
v_call: TRBV6-5
clone_size: -
d_call: -
cdr3_nt: TGTGCCACCCAGAAGGGCACAGATACGCAGTATTTT
cdr3_aa: CATQKGTDTQYF

j_call: TRBJ2-7
v_call: TRBV7-2
clone_size: -
d_call: TRBD2
cdr3_nt: TGTGCCAGCAGCGCGGGACTAGCGGGGGGGAACTATTTCTACGAGCAGTACTTC
cdr3_aa: CASSAGLAGGNYFYEQYF

j_call: TRBJ2-3
v_call: TRBV5-1
clone_size: -
d_call: TRBD1
cdr3_nt: TGCGCCAGCAGCTTGGGGGGACAGACAGATACGCAGTATTTT
cdr3_aa: CASSLGGQTDTQYF

j_call: TRBJ1-1
v_call: TRBV12-3/TRBV12-4
clone_size: -
d_call: -
cdr3_nt: TGTGCCAGCAGTTCACAGGGCGTAGCTTTCTTT
cdr3_aa: CASSSQGVAFF

j_call: TRBJ2-2
v_call: TRBV4-1
clone_size: -
d_call: -
cdr3_nt: TGCGCCAGCAGCCAAGATAGAAGGGAAGGCGGGGAGCTGTTTTTT
cdr3_aa: CASSQDRREGGELFF

j_call: TRBJ2-7
v_call: TRBV6-6
clone_size: -
d_call: -
cdr3_nt: TGTGCCAGCAGTTACTCTCTAGCCCTAAGCTCCTACGAGCAGTACTTC
cdr3_aa: CASSYSLALSSYEQYF

j_call: TRBJ2-3
v_call: TRBV2
clone_size: -
d_call: TRBD2
cdr3_nt: TGTGCCAGCAGTCTAGCGGGGGCTGTCGATACGCAGTATTTT
cdr3_aa: CASSLAGAVDTQYF

j_call: TRBJ2-2
v_call: TRBV7-9
clone_size: -
d_call: -
cdr3_nt: TGTGCCAGCAGCTGGGGCACCGGGGAGCTGTTTTTT
cdr3_aa: CASSWGTGELFF

j_call: TRBJ1-5
v_call: TRBV7-3
clone_size: -
d_call: -
cdr3_nt: TGTGCCAGCAGCTGGGACCCAGGTCAGCCCCAGCATTTT
cdr3_aa: CASSWDPGQPQHF

j_call: TRBJ1-4
v_call: TRBV4-3
clone_size: once
d_call: -
cdr3_nt: TGCGCCAGCAGCCCGACAGGTGAAACAACTAATGAAAAACTGTTTTTT
cdr3_aa: CASSPTGETTNEKLFF

j_call: TRBJ1-4
v_call: TRBV5-1
clone_size: -
d_call: TRBD1
cdr3_nt: TGCGCCAGCAGCTTGGCCGGCAGGGGGCAGGAAAAACTGTTTTTT
cdr3_aa: CASSLAGRGQEKLFF

j_call: TRBJ1-2
v_call: TRBV7-2
clone_size: -
d_call: -
cdr3_nt: TGTGCCAGCAGTTACGACAGCCTATATGGCTACACCTTC
cdr3_aa: CASSYDSLYGYTF

j_call: TRBJ1-4
v_call: TRBV7-2
clone_size: -
d_call: -
cdr3_nt: TGTGCCAGCAGCTTAAATTCCGGGCGGGGCGAAAAACTGTTTTTT
cdr3_aa: CASSLNSGRGEKLFF

j_call: TRBJ1-6
v_call: TRBV6-4
clone_size: -
d_call: -
cdr3_nt: TGTGCCAGCAGTGAAGAGGCGTCACCCCTCCACTTT
cdr3_aa: CASSEEASPLHF

j_call: TRBJ1-5
v_call: TRBV6-2/TRBV6-3
clone_size: -
d_call: -
cdr3_nt: TGTGCCAGCAGTGCGACAGAGGGACAGCCCCAGCATTTT
cdr3_aa: CASSATEGQPQHF

j_call: TRBJ2-5
v_call: TRBV7-2
clone_size: -
d_call: TRBD1
cdr3_nt: TGTGCCAGCAGCTTAGAGGGGGGACAGGGGTGGGAGACCCAGTACTTC
cdr3_aa: CASSLEGGQGWETQYF

j_call: TRBJ2-7
v_call: TRBV4-2
clone_size: once
d_call: -
cdr3_nt: TGTGCCAGCAGCCACTACAGAGGGAGCACAACCTACGAGCAGTACTTC
cdr3_aa: CASSHYRGSTTYEQYF

j_call: TRBJ2-1
v_call: TRBV7-9
clone_size: -
d_call: TRBD1
cdr3_nt: TGTGCCAGTGGTAAGGGGGCTTTGTACAATGAGCAGTTCTTC
cdr3_aa: CASGKGALYNEQFF

j_call: TRBJ1-1
v_call: TRBV19
clone_size: -
d_call: -
cdr3_nt: TGTGCCAGTAGTTACAGGTCGGGCACGGATGAAGCTTTCTTT
cdr3_aa: CASSYRSGTDEAFF

j_call: TRBJ2-7
v_call: TRBV15
clone_size: -
d_call: -
cdr3_nt: TGTGCCACCAGCAGAGGACAGGCGGTCTACGAGCAGTACTTC
cdr3_aa: CATSRGQAVYEQYF

j_call: TRBJ1-3
v_call: TRBV5-5
clone_size: -
d_call: -
cdr3_nt: TGTGCCAGCAGCAGGAACCTCCCGAGCTCTGGAAACACCATATATTTT
cdr3_aa: CASSRNLPSSGNTIYF

j_call: TRBJ1-1
v_call: TRBV7-8
clone_size: -
d_call: -
cdr3_nt: TGTGCCAGCAGCTTATCACATAGCGGGGGCACTGAAGCTTTCTTT
cdr3_aa: CASSLSHSGGTEAFF

j_call: TRBJ1-2
v_call: TRBV28
clone_size: -
d_call: -
cdr3_nt: TGTGCCAGCAGCGTAACAGGGAACTATGGCTACACCTTC
cdr3_aa: CASSVTGNYGYTF

j_call: TRBJ1-1
v_call: TRBV29-1
clone_size: -
d_call: TRBD1
cdr3_nt: TGCAGCGTTGAAGTTAAAGGGACAGGGGCGGCTGAAGCTTTCTTT
cdr3_aa: CSVEVKGTGAAEAFF

j_call: TRBJ2-2
v_call: TRBV10-2
clone_size: once
d_call: TRBD2
cdr3_nt: TGCGCCAGCAGTGGACTAGCGGGGGGCTACAACACCGGGGAGCTGTTTTTT
cdr3_aa: CASSGLAGGYNTGELFF

j_call: TRBJ2-5
v_call: TRBV5-1
clone_size: -
d_call: TRBD2
cdr3_nt: TGCGCCAGCAGTCTGATCATGAGCGGGGCGAACCAAGAGACCCAGTACTTC
cdr3_aa: CASSLIMSGANQETQYF

j_call: TRBJ1-1
v_call: TRBV4-1
clone_size: -
d_call: -
cdr3_nt: TGCGCCAGCAGCCAAGACTGGGGGGCAGGAACTGAAGCTTTCTTT
cdr3_aa: CASSQDWGAGTEAFF

j_call: TRBJ2-7
v_call: TRBV2
clone_size: -
d_call: TRBD2
cdr3_nt: TGTGCCAGCAGTGGCACGACTAGCGGGGTTTCCTACGAGCAGTACTTC
cdr3_aa: CASSGTTSGVSYEQYF

j_call: TRBJ2-1
v_call: TRBV7-2
clone_size: -
d_call: -
cdr3_nt: TGTGCCAGCAGCTTAGAGCTGGTCGGGAATGAGCAGTTCTTC
cdr3_aa: CASSLELVGNEQFF

j_call: TRBJ2-3
v_call: TRBV11-2
clone_size: once
d_call: -
cdr3_nt: TGTGCCAGCAGCTTAGCAGGAGGGGGGGCTTTTGGAGATACGCAGTATTTT
cdr3_aa: CASSLAGGGAFGDTQYF

j_call: TRBJ2-2
v_call: TRBV6-5
clone_size: -
d_call: -
cdr3_nt: TGTGCCAGCAGTCCCCCGGGACGGGTCACCGGGGAGCTGTTTTTT
cdr3_aa: CASSPPGRVTGELFF

j_call: TRBJ1-1
v_call: TRBV6-1
clone_size: -
d_call: -
cdr3_nt: TGTGCCAGCAGTGAAACAGGGAACACTGAAGCTTTCTTT
cdr3_aa: CASSETGNTEAFF

j_call: TRBJ2-2
v_call: TRBV29-1
clone_size: -
d_call: -
cdr3_nt: TGCAGCGTTGATCGGGGGGCCGGCACCGGGGAGCTGTTTTTT
cdr3_aa: CSVDRGAGTGELFF

j_call: TRBJ2-3
v_call: TRBV7-2
clone_size: -
d_call: TRBD1
cdr3_nt: TGTGCCAGCAGCTTAGACTTTAGTCGGACAGGGATCACAGATACGCAGTATTTT
cdr3_aa: CASSLDFSRTGITDTQYF

j_call: TRBJ2-3
v_call: TRBV14
clone_size: -
d_call: -
cdr3_nt: TGTGCCAGCAGCCAAGGGGATGGATTCACAGATACGCAGTATTTT
cdr3_aa: CASSQGDGFTDTQYF

j_call: TRBJ2-5
v_call: TRBV6-2/TRBV6-3
clone_size: -
d_call: -
cdr3_nt: TGTGCCAGCAGTTACTGGGAGAACCTGAAATGGGGTCAAGAGACCCAGTACTTC
cdr3_aa: CASSYWENLKWGQETQYF

j_call: TRBJ2-1
v_call: TRBV18
clone_size: -
d_call: -
cdr3_nt: TGTGCCAGCTCACCATATGGTAGCAGTTACAATGAGCAGTTCTTC
cdr3_aa: CASSPYGSSYNEQFF